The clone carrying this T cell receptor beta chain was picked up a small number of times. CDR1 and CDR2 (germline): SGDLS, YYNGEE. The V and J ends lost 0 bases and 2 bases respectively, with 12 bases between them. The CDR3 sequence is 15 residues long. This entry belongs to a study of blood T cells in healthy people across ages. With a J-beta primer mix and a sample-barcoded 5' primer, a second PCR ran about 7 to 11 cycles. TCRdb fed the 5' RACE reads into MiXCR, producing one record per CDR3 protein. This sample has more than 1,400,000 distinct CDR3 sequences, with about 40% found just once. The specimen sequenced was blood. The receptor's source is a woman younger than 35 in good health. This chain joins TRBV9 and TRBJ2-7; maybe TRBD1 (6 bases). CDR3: CASSVAPGVTYEQYF. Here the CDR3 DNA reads TGTGCCAGCAGCGTAGCTCCAGGGGTGACCTACGAGCAGTACTTC.